The 20 T cell receptor beta chains presented below share a single source sample, sequenced in a study of post-analysis software for immune sequencing data. The study's findings and limits: Included in a set of about 5 TRBV segments more frequent in patients than controls were TRBV5-6, TRBV5-1 and TRBV20-1.

These TCRs' antigens remain unknown. The TCR beta cDNA libraries contained unique molecular identifiers. From the PCR reads, TCRdb called clonotypes with MiXCR, one entry per CDR3 protein. The data contain about 200,000 distinct CDR3 sequences, around 30% of them singletons. The sample consisted of blood. The source of these receptors is a girl aged 2 to 17 with multiple sclerosis.

There are many counts of this clonotype. The chain combines TRBV28 with TRBJ2-7, with 7 nucleotides matching TRBD2. CDR1 is MDHEN, CDR2 SYDVKM, per germline. V shed 5 bases, J shed 2 bases, and the junction held 6 bases outside the gene matches. CDR3 length: 14 amino acids. CDR3 nucleotide sequence: TGTGCCAGCAGTCTCCGACTAGCACCCTACGAGCAGTACTTC. Protein: CASSLRLAPYEQYF. Full variable domain (rest looked up from reference TRBV28 and TRBJ2-7): DVKVTQSSRYLVKRTGEKVFLECVQDMDHENMFWYRQDPGLGLRLIYFSYDVKMKEKGDIPEGYSVSREKKERFSLILESASTNQTSMYLCASSLRLAPYEQYFGPGTRLTVT.

The V call is TRBV5-1, the J call TRBJ1-1; 10 nucleotides match TRBD1. The J segment lost 2 bases and the V segment lost 3 bases, leaving 4 bases of the junction unmatched. The CDR3 runs to 15 residues. The germline CDR1 and CDR2 sequences are SGHRS and YFSETQ. For the CDR3, the DNA is TGCGCCAGCAGCTCGGGACAGGGGCACAACACTGAAGCTTTCTTT. This gives the protein CASSSGQGHNTEAFF.

In this sample, this clonotype turned up a few times. The V and J genes are TRBV14 and TRBJ2-7; 7 bases agree with TRBD2. The CDR3 sequence is 14 residues long. V lost 4 bases and J lost 7; bases outside the gene matches: 10. From germline, CDR1 is SGHDN and CDR2 FVKESK. The CDR3 nucleotides are TGTGCCAGCAGCCCGTGGGGGGGGTTGGGAGAGCAGTACTTC. Residues: CASSPWGGLGEQYF. Filled out from reference TRBV14 and TRBJ2-7, the complete variable domain reads EAGVTQFPSHSVIEKGQTVTLRCDPISGHDNLYWYRRVMGKEIKFLLHFVKESKQDESGMPNNRFLAERTGGTYSTLKVQPAELEDSGVYFCASSPWGGLGEQYFGPGTRLTVT.

V gene TRBV20-1 combines with J gene TRBJ2-7; TRBD2 might be the D (6 bases). The last part of the DNA fits TRBJ2-5 better; the J call may be wrong. This CDR3 is 14 amino acids long. Germline assignment: CDR1 DFQATT and CDR2 SNEGSKA (reference sequence). CDR3 in amino acids: CSARGQEGPRTQYF. In nucleotides, the CDR3 is TGCAGTGCTAGGGGCCAGGAGGGGCCAAGGACCCAGTACTTC.

The chain recombines TRBV7-8 with TRBJ2-1; D remains unclear. Matching the DNA end better, TRBJ2-7 makes the J call doubtful. The CDR3 length is 15 residues. In germline, CDR1 is SGHVS, CDR2 FQNEAQ. CDR3 nucleotide sequence: TGTGCCAGCAGCTTAGGAGTTAACTCCTACAATGAGCAGTACTTC. It is translated as CASSLGVNSYNEQYF.

As concerns this clonotype: A much more abundant neighbour one base away suggests this may be a read error. The chain uses TRBV4-1 and TRBJ2-7; unclear D gene. The germline CDR1 and CDR2 sequences are MGHRA and YSYEKL. The CDR3 length is 15 residues. Trimming cost V 3 bases and J 7 bases, with 19 bases left between them. DNA for the CDR3: TGCGCCAGCAGCCACCCTGGTTCTGGAGTGCGGGAGCAGTACTTC. It encodes CASSHPGSGVREQYF.

Details on this clonotype: A read error is possible here, since a much larger clone lies one base away. The CDR3 region has the DNA TGCATTGCTTTTCTTGTCCCGGCGAGCCCCACAGATACGCAGTATTTT. Translated: CIAFLVPASPTDTQYF. V and J are TRBV20-1 and TRBJ2-3, with D uncertain. The CDR3 length is 16 residues. Germline CDR1 DFQATT, CDR2 SNEGSKA (reference sequence).

This chain joins TRBV5-5 and TRBJ2-7, with D perhaps TRBD2 (6 bases). The V gene's germline CDR1 is SGHKS and CDR2 YYEKEE (reference sequence). V lost 4 bases and J 9 bases, leaving 23 bases between the germline ends. CDR3 length equals 15 residues. The CDR3, as DNA: TGTGCCAGCAGCGACGGGACTCTCCTCACATGGGGGCAGTACTTC. It is translated as CASSDGTLLTWGQYF.

The chain is built from TRBV2 and TRBJ2-3; D is possibly TRBD1 or TRBD2 (5 bases each). The ends were cut back, 6 bases at V and 4 bases at J, with 11 bases in the middle. The CDR3 is 13 residues long. The germline gives CDR1 SNHLY, CDR2 FYNNEI. The CDR3 loop is CASSRDHADTQYF. As DNA, the CDR3 is TGTGCCAGCAGCCGGGACCACGCAGATACGCAGTATTTT.

At least ten counts were recorded for this clonotype. The chain recombines TRBV11-2 with TRBJ2-7, with D maybe TRBD1 (5 bases). V was clipped by 4 bases and J by 3 bases, with 16 bases between them. The CDR3 is made up of 15 amino acids. Germline V gives CDR1 SGHAT, CDR2 FQNNGV. The CDR3 nucleotides read TGTGCCAGCAGCTCCATCAAGAAAGGGGACTACGAGCAGTACTTC. Protein sequence: CASSSIKKGDYEQYF.

This clonotype was observed at least ten times. The chain couples TRBV28 to TRBJ2-7, with TRBD2 identical over 11 bases. The trim removed 5 bases at V and 1 base at J, leaving 7 bases unmatched. CDR3 length equals 16 residues. Germline V lookup: CDR1 MDHEN, CDR2 SYDVKM. CDR3 sequence reads: CASSPLGTSGSYEQYF. The CDR3 nucleotides read TGTGCCAGCAGTCCATTAGGGACTAGCGGATCCTACGAGCAGTACTTC.

This clonotype was recorded many times. The chain recombines TRBV5-1 with TRBJ2-7; 9 nucleotides align to TRBD1. The CDR3 has 15 amino acids. Looked up from germline, CDR1 is SGHRS and CDR2 is YFSETQ. Trimming removed 4 bases from V and 1 base from J; junction bases left unmatched: 6. The CDR3 sequence is CASSRTGVPSYEQYF. In DNA, the CDR3 is TGCGCCAGCAGCCGGACAGGGGTCCCATCCTACGAGCAGTACTTC.

The chain employs TRBV25-1 and TRBJ1-2, with D perhaps matching TRBD1 (5 bases). From germline, CDR1 is MGHDK and CDR2 SYGVNS. The CDR3 runs 17 residues. V dropped 0 bases and J dropped 1 base, with 15 bases sitting between them. CDR3 region: CASSEYGPSRVNYGYTF. The DNA of the CDR3 is TGTGCCAGCAGTGAATATGGTCCCAGCAGGGTTAACTATGGCTACACCTTC.

This clonotype was picked up a small number of times. The V and J genes are TRBV5-1 and TRBJ2-3; 8 bases line up with TRBD2. The V gene's germline CDR1 is SGHRS and CDR2 YFSETQ. V lost 7 bases and J lost 3; bases outside the gene matches: 13. CDR3 size: 16 residues. The DNA for the CDR3 is TGCGCCAGCGGCCCACGGGGGGGCGTCGGTACAGATACGCAGTATTTT. Amino acid sequence: CASGPRGGVGTDTQYF.

The chain combines TRBV20-1 with TRBJ1-5; possibly TRBD1 for D (6 bases). With 6 bases removed from V and 3 bases from J, the gap between germline ends came to 15 bases. Germline CDR1 and CDR2: DFQATT and SNEGSKA (reference sequence). The CDR3 has 14 residues. CDR3 bases: TGCAGTGCCCTGACAGGACGACTCAATCAGCCCCAGCATTTT. Its protein product is CSALTGRLNQPQHF.

For this clonotype: Just one base apart from a much larger clone, this may be a read error. The rearrangement uses TRBV12-3 or TRBV12-4 and TRBJ1-2, with D perhaps matching TRBD1 (5 bases). This CDR3 is 14 amino acids long. Trimming shortened V by 1 base and J by 4 bases, and 10 bases separated the two germline ends. The CDR3 region has the DNA TGTGCCAGCAGTTTAGGGACATCTAGCTATGGCTACACCTTC. Amino acid sequence: CASSLGTSSYGYTF.

This clonotype has a handful of counts. V and J are TRBV14 and TRBJ2-1, with 10 bases fitting TRBD2. This CDR3 contains 15 residues. The germline gives CDR1 SGHDN, CDR2 FVKESK. V was pared by 1 base and J by 6 bases, with 3 bases of the junction left unmatched. CDR3 sequence: CASSQGSGGLNEQFF. In DNA, the CDR3 is TGTGCCAGCAGCCAAGGTAGCGGGGGGCTCAATGAGCAGTTCTTC.

The rearrangement joins TRBV2 to TRBJ2-1, with 9 nucleotides matching TRBD2. CDR3 length: 14 residues. J gave up 4 bases and V 7 bases, and 5 bases lay outside the gene matches. Looked up from germline, CDR1 is SNHLY and CDR2 is FYNNEI. In DNA, the CDR3 is TGTGCCAGCAAGGATAGCGGGGGATACAATGAGCAGTTCTTC. Encoded protein: CASKDSGGYNEQFF.

This clonotype occurred a few times. This sequence joins TRBV20-1 and TRBJ2-7, with 9 bases lining up with TRBD2. The CDR3 has 16 residues. Germline V gives CDR1 DFQATT, CDR2 SNEGSKA (reference sequence). The trim removed 1 base at V and 0 bases at J, leaving 7 bases unmatched. CDR3 bases: TGCAGTGCTAGAGGGGGCGGGAGGGCGAGCTCCTACGAGCAGTACTTC. It translates to CSARGGGRASSYEQYF.

This clonotype was detected many times. V is TRBV4-1 and J is TRBJ2-1; TRBD2 matches at 8 bases. After removal of 1 base from V and 7 bases from J, the junction contained 15 bases not matched to a gene. The CDR3 sequence is 18 residues long. Germline V gene lookup returns CDR1 MGHRA and CDR2 YSYEKL. CDR3 sequence reads: CASSQGRPGGGIWNEQFF. The CDR3 nucleotides are TGCGCCAGCAGCCAAGGACGACCTGGCGGGGGGATCTGGAATGAGCAGTTCTTC.